This T cell receptor (beta chain) was sequenced during a study of technical replicates of blood from several donors. Produced via immunoSEQ multiplex PCR; TCRdb's table is partial and in-frame only. This table has under 90,000 clones, roughly 98% appearing once. V gave up 1 base and J gave up 4 bases; unmatched junction bases: 5. CDR1 is MGHRA, CDR2 YSYEKL, per germline. The CDR3 consists of 15 residues. The TCR sequence derives from a human donor in good health. The chain recombines TRBV4-1 with TRBJ1-2; 8 bases line up with TRBD1. Material: T cells isolated from PBMCs. CDR3 DNA sequence: TGCGCCAGCAGCCAAGTGGGGGACAGGATCTATGGCTACACCTTC. This sequence encodes CASSQVGDRIYGYTF.